The 25 T cell receptor beta chains below all came from one sample that was sequenced in a study of neurological immune-mediated disorders. TCRdb reprocessed the 5' RACE reads with MiXCR, giving one entry per CDR3 protein. The sample lists more than 40,000 distinct CDR3 sequences, around 15% seen once, with approximately 3.6% in the top ten. The sequencing input was CD4+ T cells from blood. These receptors came from a woman aged 60-70 years with HTLV-1-associated myelopathy (HAM/TSP).

This clonotype was detected ten times or more. The chain links TRBV6-2 or TRBV6-3 to TRBJ2-1, with D uncertain. Germline V gene lookup returns CDR1 MNHEY and CDR2 SVGEGT. This CDR3 has 11 residues. V was shortened by 0 bases and J by 15 bases, with 9 bases between the two germline ends. CDR3 in amino acids: CASSYSRALFF. The CDR3 nucleotides read TGTGCCAGCAGTTACTCACGGGCTCTGTTCTTC.

This clonotype showed up many times. The genes are TRBV20-1 and TRBJ1-6; D unresolved. CDR3 length: 14 residues. Trimming shortened V by 5 bases and J by 10 bases, and 18 bases separated the two germline ends. Germline-derived CDR1 and CDR2 are DFQATT and SNEGSKA (reference sequence). The CDR3 spells CSAENSSVYSPLHF. The CDR3 nucleotides are TGCAGTGCTGAAAACTCGAGCGTATACTCACCCCTCCACTTT.

This clonotype has a count of ten or more. This chain links TRBV7-9 with TRBJ1-2; tentatively, D is TRBD1 (5 bases). V was shortened by 4 bases and J by 5 bases, with 11 bases between the two germline ends. The CDR3 is made up of 13 amino acids. CDR1 is SEHNR, CDR2 FQNEAQ, per germline (reference sequence). This chain's CDR3 is CASSSQGVYGYTF. Written as DNA, the CDR3 is TGTGCCAGCAGCTCCCAGGGCGTTTATGGCTACACCTTC.

Ten or more counts support this clonotype. V is TRBV27 and J is TRBJ1-1, with D possibly being TRBD1 (5 bases). CDR3 length: 12 amino acids. Germline V gene lookup returns CDR1 MNHEY and CDR2 SMNVEV (reference sequence). V gave up 8 bases and J gave up 1 base, with 8 bases separating them. CDR3 in DNA: TGTGCCAGCGAAACAGGGAACACTGAAGCTTTCTTT. Protein sequence: CASETGNTEAFF.

This clonotype came up many times. The rearrangement joins TRBV6-6 to TRBJ2-2; tentative D call: TRBD1 (6 bases). The ends were cut back, 5 bases at V and 1 base at J, with 8 bases in the middle. Germline V lookup: CDR1 MNHNY, CDR2 SVGAGI (reference sequence). This CDR3 has 14 residues. CDR3 amino acids: CASSQDRNTGELFF. In DNA, the CDR3 is TGTGCCAGCAGTCAGGACAGGAACACCGGGGAGCTGTTTTTT.

This chain links TRBV5-1 with TRBJ2-6; no reliable D call. The CDR3 loop spans 13 amino acids. Germline CDR1 reads SGHRS; CDR2 reads YFSETQ. V lost 0 bases and J lost 3, with 1 base in between. DNA for the CDR3: TGCGCCAGCAGCTTGGTTGGGGCCAACGTCCTGACTTTC. The encoded protein is CASSLVGANVLTF. The complete variable domain, with remaining parts taken from reference TRBV5-1 and TRBJ2-6, reads KAGVTQTPRYLIKTRGQQVTLSCSPISGHRSVSWYQQTPGQGLQFLFEYFSETQRNKGNFPGRFSGRQFSNSRSEMNVSTLELGDSALYLCASSLVGANVLTFGAGSRLTVL.

As for this clonotype: One junction end disagrees with the germline gene, perhaps due to a read error. The chain has TRBV5-5 and TRBJ1-6; D ambiguous. Germline CDR1 reads SGHKS; CDR2 reads YYEKEE (reference sequence). CDR3 length: 12 amino acids. Here the CDR3 reads CANSLVGVHLHF. The CDR3 coding sequence is TGTGCCAACAGCTTGGTTGGGGTTCACCTCCACTTT.

This clonotype was seen many times. This chain links TRBV11-2 with TRBJ2-3, with 7 bases aligning to TRBD2. J gave up 1 base and V 3 bases, and 4 bases lay outside the gene matches. Germline lookup yields CDR1 SGHAT and CDR2 FQNNGV. The CDR3 loop spans 15 amino acids. CDR3 bases: TGTGCCAGCAGCTTCGGGGCGGGGGGCACAGATACGCAGTATTTT. Translated: CASSFGAGGTDTQYF.

In regard to this clonotype: A read error may explain this, as a much larger clone is one base away. This chain connects TRBV18 to TRBJ2-7; D not certain. The V gene's germline CDR1 is KGHSH and CDR2 LQKENI. This CDR3 comprises 14 residues. V was pared by 6 bases and J by 2 bases, with 14 bases between. Here the CDR3 DNA reads TGTGCCAGCTCCCGGAAAGGGCTGACCTACGAGCAGTACTTC. Encoded protein: CASSRKGLTYEQYF.

This clonotype is classed as medium-sized. This chain links TRBV20-1 with TRBJ1-1, with D maybe TRBD1 (6 bases). The CDR3 length is 13 residues. Germline V CDR1 and CDR2: DFQATT, SNEGSKA (reference sequence). V was pared by 2 bases and J by 5 bases, with 12 bases between. This CDR3 is CSARKGRGTEAFF. In nucleotides, the CDR3 is TGCAGTGCTAGAAAGGGAAGGGGGACTGAAGCTTTCTTT.

This clonotype has ten or more counts. This chain uses TRBV3-1 with TRBJ2-1; possibly TRBD2 for D (6 bases). V lost 4 bases to trimming and J lost 7 bases, with 14 bases between them. Germline V gives CDR1 LGHDT, CDR2 YNNKEL (reference sequence). The CDR3 length is 14 residues. The CDR3, as DNA: TGTGCCAGCAGCCTCAGAGGGAGGATAAATGAGCAGTTCTTC. Translation gives CASSLRGRINEQFF.

This clonotype occurred many times. This chain joins TRBV7-2 and TRBJ1-6; no firm D call. This CDR3 contains 15 residues. CDR1 and CDR2 from the germline V gene are SGHTA and FQGNSA. Trimming took 5 bases from V and 9 from J, leaving 17 bases between them. CDR3 sequence reads: CASSPLRTPSSPLHF. The CDR3 bases are TGTGCCAGCAGCCCACTGCGAACCCCTAGTTCACCCCTCCACTTT.

This clonotype has at least ten counts. This CDR3 reads CASSFLGTEAFF. The CDR3 DNA is TGTGCCAGCAGCTTCTTGGGGACTGAAGCTTTCTTT. The chain has TRBV5-6 and TRBJ1-1; D gene uncertain. Germline assignment: CDR1 SGHDT and CDR2 YYEEEE. V lost 2 bases and J lost 5, with 7 bases in between. The CDR3 length is 12 residues.

This clonotype was recorded at least ten times. The chain uses TRBV12-3 or TRBV12-4 and TRBJ1-6, with TRBD1 as a possible D gene (5 bases). The CDR3 covers 14 residues. V shed 6 bases and J shed 3 bases, with 9 bases lying between them. Written as DNA, the CDR3 is TGTGCCAGCAGGATTGACAGCTATAATTCACCCCTCCACTTT. Protein product: CASRIDSYNSPLHF.

There are many counts of this clonotype. The CDR3 DNA reads TGCGCCAGCAGCGCCGCCGGGACTAGCGGGGGATACACAGATACGCAGTATTTT. This codes for CASSAAGTSGGYTDTQYF. The chain carries TRBV5-1 and TRBJ2-3; 14 bases are a match to TRBD2. The CDR3 totals 18 residues. V was clipped by 4 bases and J by 2 bases; unmatched bases: 9. Germline-derived CDR1 and CDR2 are SGHRS and YFSETQ.

This clonotype was seen at least ten times. The chain joins TRBV27 to TRBJ2-7, with 7 bases aligning to TRBD1. Unmatched junction bases numbered 13, after V lost 6 bases and J lost 5 bases. The CDR3 sequence is 15 residues long. CDR1 and CDR2 from the germline V gene are MNHEY and SMNVEV (reference sequence). The CDR3 DNA reads as TGTGCCAGCAGGCGCGAGACAGGGAGTTTCCACGAGCAGTACTTC. It specifies CASRRETGSFHEQYF.

By share, this clonotype counts as medium-sized. J is TRBJ2-7 and V is TRBV20-1, with TRBD1 identical over 9 bases. After removal of 6 bases from V and 5 bases from J, the junction contained 11 bases not matched to a gene. The germline V gene has CDR1 DFQATT and CDR2 SNEGSKA (reference sequence). CDR3 length: 14 residues. The CDR3 region is CSANAGQGIDEQYF. CDR3 in DNA: TGCAGTGCCAACGCGGGACAGGGTATCGACGAGCAGTACTTC.

This clonotype has a count of ten or more. Sequence at one end of the junction differs from germline and may be a read error. The gene calls are TRBV20-1 and TRBJ1-5; D gene unclear. Per the germline V gene, CDR1 is DFQATT and CDR2 is SNEGSKA (reference sequence). There are 13 residues in the CDR3. CDR3 DNA: TGCAGCGCTAATAGTTATAGCAATCAGCCCCAGCATTTT. Amino acid sequence: CSANSYSNQPQHF.

The chain combines TRBV29-1 with TRBJ2-7, with D perhaps matching TRBD1 or TRBD2 (5 bases each). Germline V CDR1 and CDR2: SQVTM, ANQGSEA. The germline V and J ends were trimmed by 3 bases and 10 bases, with 13 bases remaining between them. CDR3 length equals 11 residues. In nucleotides, the CDR3 is TGCAGCGTTGAGAGGGGTGGTGGACAGTACTTC. Its protein product is CSVERGGGQYF.

Many counts were recorded for this clonotype. The chain employs TRBV18 and TRBJ2-7; 8 bases are a match to TRBD2. The V and J ends lost 6 bases and 2 bases, in that order; junction bases with no gene match: 9. This CDR3 has 15 amino acids. Germline V gene sequence: CDR1 KGHSH, CDR2 LQKENI. The DNA for the CDR3 is TGTGCCAGCTCCACTAAGCGGGGGTCGACCTACGAGCAGTACTTC. Protein product: CASSTKRGSTYEQYF.

Only a few counts were recorded for this clonotype. The chain combines TRBV7-9 with TRBJ1-2, with D possibly being TRBD1 (5 bases). The CDR3 has 13 amino acids. Germline-derived CDR1 and CDR2 are SEHNR and FQNEAQ (reference sequence). With 5 bases removed from V and 5 bases from J, the gap between germline ends came to 12 bases. The DNA of the CDR3 is TGTGCCAGCAGCGCACAGACAGCTTATGGCTACACCTTC. Protein: CASSAQTAYGYTF.

This clonotype has a handful of counts. V and J are TRBV18 and TRBJ2-3, with TRBD1 matching over 7 bases. Per the germline V gene, CDR1 is KGHSH and CDR2 is LQKENI. V trimming: 3 bases; J trimming: 3 bases; junction bases outside the gene matches: 6. This CDR3 has 15 amino acids. In DNA, the CDR3 is TGTGCCAGCTCACCGGACAGGATGACAACAGATACGCAGTATTTT. Protein sequence: CASSPDRMTTDTQYF. Full variable domain (outside the CDR3, taken from reference TRBV18 and TRBJ2-3): NAGVMQNPRHLVRRRGQEARLRCSPMKGHSHVYWYRQLPEEGLKFMVYLQKENIIDESGMPKERFSAEFPKEGPSILRIQQVVRGDSAAYFCASSPDRMTTDTQYFGPGTRLTVL.

This clonotype has at least ten counts. The CDR3 is CAISPSDNSNQPQHF. The CDR3 nucleotides read TGTGCCATCAGCCCGAGTGACAATAGCAATCAGCCCCAGCATTTT. The rearrangement joins TRBV10-3 to TRBJ1-5; D is ambiguous. V lost 6 bases to trimming and J lost 0 bases, with 12 bases between them. The CDR3 extends over 15 amino acids. Germline V gene data show CDR1 as ENHRY and CDR2 as SYGVKD.

This clonotype showed up many times. The V call is TRBV6-5, the J call TRBJ1-2; 7 nucleotides match TRBD1. In germline, CDR1 is MNHEY, CDR2 SVGAGI. This CDR3 spans 15 amino acids. After removal of 0 bases from V and 8 bases from J, the junction contained 9 bases not matched to a gene. The CDR3 DNA follows: TGTGCCAGCAGTTACTCTGGGACAGCCGTGGGGGGCTACACCTTC. This sequence encodes CASSYSGTAVGGYTF.

This clonotype was counted at least ten times. CDR3 amino acids: CASSFTSLQGDSYEQYF. The CDR3 DNA follows: TGTGCCAGCAGCTTTACTAGTCTACAGGGGGACTCCTACGAGCAGTACTTC. The chain is built from TRBV7-9 and TRBJ2-7, with 8 bases matching TRBD1. The CDR3 consists of 17 residues. With V trimmed by 3 bases and J by 0 bases, 10 bases remained unmatched. CDR1 is SEHNR, CDR2 FQNEAQ, per germline (reference sequence).